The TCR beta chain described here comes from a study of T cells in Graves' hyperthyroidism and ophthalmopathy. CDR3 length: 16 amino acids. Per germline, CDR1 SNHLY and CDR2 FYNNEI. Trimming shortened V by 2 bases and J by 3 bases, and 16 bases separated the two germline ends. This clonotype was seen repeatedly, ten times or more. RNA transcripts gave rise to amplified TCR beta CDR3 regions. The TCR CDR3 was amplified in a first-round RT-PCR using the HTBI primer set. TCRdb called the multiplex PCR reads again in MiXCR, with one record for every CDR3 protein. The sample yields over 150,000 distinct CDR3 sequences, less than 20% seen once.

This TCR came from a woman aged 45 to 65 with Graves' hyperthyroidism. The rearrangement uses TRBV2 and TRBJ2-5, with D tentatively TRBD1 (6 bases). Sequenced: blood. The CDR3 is CASSEWGPPDEETQYF. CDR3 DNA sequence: TGTGCCAGCAGTGAATGGGGGCCGCCCGATGAAGAGACCCAGTACTTC.